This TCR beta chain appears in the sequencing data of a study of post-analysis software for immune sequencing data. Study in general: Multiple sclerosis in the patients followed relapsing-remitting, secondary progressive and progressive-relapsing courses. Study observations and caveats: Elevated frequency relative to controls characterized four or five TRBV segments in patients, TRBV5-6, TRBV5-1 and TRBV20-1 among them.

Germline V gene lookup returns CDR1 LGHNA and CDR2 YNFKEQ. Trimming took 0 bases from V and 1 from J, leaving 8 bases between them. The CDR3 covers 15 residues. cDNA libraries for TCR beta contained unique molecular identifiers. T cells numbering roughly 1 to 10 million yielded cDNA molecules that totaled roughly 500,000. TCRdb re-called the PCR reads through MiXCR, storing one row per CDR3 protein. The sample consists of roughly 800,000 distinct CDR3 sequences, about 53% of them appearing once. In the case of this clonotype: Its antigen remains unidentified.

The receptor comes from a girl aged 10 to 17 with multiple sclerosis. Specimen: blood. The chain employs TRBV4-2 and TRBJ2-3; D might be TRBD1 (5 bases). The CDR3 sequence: CASSQDRVGTDTQYF. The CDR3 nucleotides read TGTGCCAGCAGCCAAGACAGGGTGGGCACAGATACGCAGTATTTT.